The 25 T cell receptor beta chains in this list originate from one sample, sequenced in a study of blood T cell repertoires in COVID-19. Data came from immunoSEQ multiplex PCR; TCRdb stores just in-frame clones and leaves some out. This table has about 150,000 clones, around 90% appearing once. Sequencing was carried out using peripheral blood. The receptor source for this set is a woman in her sixties with active or convalescent COVID-19.

The rearrangement uses TRBV11-3 and TRBJ2-5; D perhaps matches TRBD1 (5 bases). V was trimmed by 4 bases and J by 4 bases, leaving 13 bases between them. CDR1 and CDR2 from the germline V gene are SGHNT and YENEEA. The CDR3 loop spans 14 amino acids. CDR3: CASSYCQGRETQYF. DNA for the CDR3: TGTGCCAGCAGCTATTGTCAGGGAAGAGAGACCCAGTACTTC.

The chain joins TRBV21-1 to TRBJ1-6; the DNA was not compared with TRBD1, the D call given in the table. TRBV21-1 is a known pseudogene. There are 15 residues in the CDR3. CDR3 amino acids: CASSLRIGGGSPLHF. The CDR3, as DNA: TGTGCCAGCAGCCTCCGTATAGGGGGCGGATCACCCCTCCACTTT.

The chain combines TRBV6-2 or TRBV6-3 with TRBJ2-7, with 7 bases matching TRBD1. There are 13 residues in the CDR3. After removal of 2 bases from V and 4 bases from J, the junction contained 2 bases not matched to a gene. The germline gives CDR1 MNHEY, CDR2 SVGEGT. CDR3 in DNA: TGTGCCAGCAGTTACCACAGGGGATACGAGCAGTACTTC. This sequence encodes CASSYHRGYEQYF.

As to this clone: The same CDR3 can be traced to other DNA sequences in this sample. The chain combines TRBV12-3 or TRBV12-4 with TRBJ2-7, with D possibly being TRBD1 (5 bases). The CDR3 is 12 residues long. V was pared by 2 bases and J by 4 bases, with 6 bases between. CDR3 loop: CASSLQGYEQYF. In DNA form, the CDR3 reads TGTGCCAGCAGTTTACAGGGTTACGAGCAGTACTTC.

This clone was detected once. The chain recombines TRBV6-5 with TRBJ1-1; 10 bases are shared with TRBD1. Germline CDR1 is MNHEY and CDR2 is SVGAGI. The CDR3 sequence is 15 residues long. The J segment lost 3 bases and the V segment lost 6 bases, leaving 7 bases of the junction unmatched. The CDR3 loop reads CASSWLGTGDTEAFF. CDR3 coding DNA: TGTGCCAGCAGCTGGTTGGGGACAGGGGACACTGAAGCTTTCTTT.

V is TRBV6-5 and J is TRBJ2-7; 7 nucleotides align to TRBD1. The CDR3 is 14 residues long. After removal of 6 bases from V and 6 bases from J, the junction contained 11 bases not matched to a gene. Germline V CDR1 and CDR2: MNHEY, SVGAGI. CDR3 coding DNA: TGTGCCAGCAGACGCCGGGACAGTGCCGGCGAGCAGTACTTC. This gives the protein CASRRRDSAGEQYF.

The V and J genes are TRBV6-6 and TRBJ2-1; 8 positions agree with TRBD2. V was clipped by 2 bases and J by 7 bases; unmatched bases: 10. CDR1 and CDR2 (germline): MNHNY, SVGAGI (reference sequence). The CDR3 length is 16 residues. CDR3 residues: CASSYSTGGASNEQFF. CDR3 DNA: TGTGCCAGCAGTTACAGTACCGGGGGGGCGTCAAATGAGCAGTTCTTC.

The chain combines TRBV5-1 with TRBJ2-2, with D hard to call. The CDR3 is 16 residues long. V lost 4 bases and J 8 bases, leaving 21 bases between the germline ends. Per the germline V gene, CDR1 is SGHRS and CDR2 is YFSETQ. The CDR3 nucleotides are TGCGCCAGCAGCCCCTCGTTGGTCTATGGAGCGGGGGAGCTGTTTTTT. This translates into CASSPSLVYGAGELFF.

V gene TRBV18 combines with J gene TRBJ1-5; 8 nucleotides match TRBD1. CDR1 is KGHSH, CDR2 LQKENI, per germline. The CDR3 loop spans 15 amino acids. Trimming removed 1 base from V and 3 bases from J; junction bases left unmatched: 2. The CDR3 DNA reads as TGTGCCAGCTCACCACAGGACAGGGACAATCAGCCCCAGCATTTT. It codes for CASSPQDRDNQPQHF.

This rearrangement joins TRBV11-3 to TRBJ2-7; 11 nucleotides match TRBD1. V trimming: 3 bases; J trimming: 7 bases; junction bases outside the gene matches: 2. This CDR3 spans 13 amino acids. Germline V gene data show CDR1 as SGHNT and CDR2 as YENEEA. This CDR3 is CASSLGQGEEQYF. CDR3 nucleotides: TGTGCCAGCAGCTTGGGACAGGGGGAAGAGCAGTACTTC.

This sequence joins TRBV19 and TRBJ1-2, with a tentative D call TRBD1 (6 bases). Trimming pared 7 bases from V and 7 bases from J, leaving 22 bases between. The CDR3 runs to 15 residues. Germline V gives CDR1 LNHDA, CDR2 SQIVND (reference sequence). CDR3 in DNA: TGTGCCAGTAAATCAGGCGGACAGACCGTTGGTGGCTACACCTTC. This sequence encodes CASKSGGQTVGGYTF. Together with reference TRBV19 and TRBJ1-2, the CDR3 gives the full variable domain: DGGITQSPKYLFRKEGQNVTLSCEQNLNHDAMYWYRQDPGQGLRLIYYSQIVNDFQKGDIAEGYSVSREKKESFPLTVTSAQKNPTAFYLCASKSGGQTVGGYTFGSGTRLTVV.

The V and J genes are TRBV29-1 and TRBJ1-2; 7 bases map to TRBD1. The CDR3 extends over 14 amino acids. Unmatched junction bases numbered 5, after V lost 3 bases and J lost 1 base. Germline V gives CDR1 SQVTM, CDR2 ANQGSEA. This CDR3 is CSVEGDSYNYGYTF. The CDR3 region has the DNA TGCAGCGTTGAGGGGGACAGCTATAACTATGGCTACACCTTC.

This clone was recorded once. The rearrangement joins TRBV11-3 to TRBJ1-1, with D possibly being TRBD1 (6 bases). The CDR3 contains 13 residues. Looked up from germline, CDR1 is SGHNT and CDR2 is YENEEA. V dropped 5 bases and J dropped 4 bases, with 11 bases sitting between them. The CDR3 DNA reads TGTGCCAGCAGCCTATCAGGGGTCACTGAAGCTTTCTTT. This codes for CASSLSGVTEAFF.

A few counts support this clone. J is TRBJ2-7 and V is TRBV19, with TRBD1 identical over 7 bases. Germline V gene data show CDR1 as LNHDA and CDR2 as SQIVND (reference sequence). V lost 4 bases, J lost 6 bases, and 3 bases stayed unmatched. The CDR3 consists of 12 residues. The CDR3 bases are TGTGCCAGTAGTACATCAGGGGGCGAGCAGTACTTC. This gives the protein CASSTSGGEQYF.

V gene TRBV18 combines with J gene TRBJ1-2, with TRBD1 matching 7 bases. Germline values: CDR1 KGHSH, CDR2 LQKENI. V dropped 7 bases and J dropped 8; count of bases not matched to a gene: 10. The CDR3 runs to 13 residues. The DNA of the CDR3 is TGTGCCAGCTTCCTAGACAGGGCTGGAGGCTACACCTTC. Protein product: CASFLDRAGGYTF. Using reference TRBV18 and TRBJ1-2 for the parts outside the CDR3, the full variable domain is NAGVMQNPRHLVRRRGQEARLRCSPMKGHSHVYWYRQLPEEGLKFMVYLQKENIIDESGMPKERFSAEFPKEGPSILRIQQVVRGDSAAYFCASFLDRAGGYTFGSGTRLTVV.

The rearrangement links TRBV27 to TRBJ1-6; TRBD1 aligns across 8 bases. CDR3 length equals 13 residues. Unmatched junction bases numbered 2, after V lost 6 bases and J lost 7 bases. From germline, CDR1 is MNHEY and CDR2 SMNVEV (reference sequence). The CDR3 sequence: CASRTGVNSPLHF. For the CDR3, the DNA is TGTGCCAGCAGGACAGGGGTCAATTCACCCCTCCACTTT.

This chain joins TRBV5-1 and TRBJ2-3; TRBD1 matches 7 bases. Germline CDR1 reads SGHRS; CDR2 reads YFSETQ. J was trimmed by 1 base and V by 0 bases; bases with no gene match: 5. The CDR3 is made up of 16 amino acids. The CDR3 protein is CASSLDGTEGTDTQYF. CDR3 bases: TGCGCCAGCAGCTTGGACGGGACAGAGGGCACAGATACGCAGTATTTT.

V and J are TRBV9 and TRBJ2-2, with TRBD1 identical over 9 bases. J gave up 3 bases and V 3 bases, and 3 bases lay outside the gene matches. Germline CDR1 SGDLS, CDR2 YYNGEE. The length of the CDR3 is 15 residues. The CDR3 reads CASSAQGAYTGELFF. CDR3 bases: TGTGCCAGCAGCGCACAGGGGGCATACACCGGGGAGCTGTTTTTT.

This sequence joins TRBV18 and TRBJ2-1, with D hard to call. Trimming pared 5 bases from V and 4 bases from J, leaving 15 bases between. Germline CDR1 and CDR2: KGHSH and LQKENI. The CDR3 is made up of 15 amino acids. CDR3 sequence reads: CASSNNPNQYNEQFF. CDR3 sequence (DNA): TGTGCCAGCTCAAACAACCCCAATCAATACAATGAGCAGTTCTTC.

V is TRBV5-1 and J is TRBJ1-2, with TRBD1 matching over 7 bases. The germline gives CDR1 SGHRS, CDR2 YFSETQ. V shed 5 bases and J 2 bases; nucleotides not matched to a gene: 3. The CDR3 spans 13 residues. The CDR3 DNA reads as TGCGCCAGCAGTCCAGGGGGAAACTATGGCTACACCTTC. Amino acids: CASSPGGNYGYTF.

V is TRBV5-1 and J is TRBJ2-3; TRBD2 might be the D (6 bases). The CDR3 is 15 amino acids. Trimming shortened V by 4 bases and J by 1 base, and 13 bases separated the two germline ends. Germline V gives CDR1 SGHRS, CDR2 YFSETQ. The CDR3 here is CASSIQGGGTDTQYF. CDR3 bases: TGCGCCAGCAGCATCCAGGGAGGCGGCACAGATACGCAGTATTTT.

J is TRBJ1-2 and V is TRBV27; D perhaps matches TRBD1 (5 bases). The V end lost 4 bases, the J end lost 0 bases, and 9 bases lay between the germline ends. From germline, CDR1 is MNHEY and CDR2 SMNVEV (reference sequence). The CDR3 consists of 14 residues. CDR3 DNA sequence: TGTGCCAGCAGTTCTCCAGGGACTAACTATGGCTACACCTTC. The encoded protein is CASSSPGTNYGYTF.

The chain couples TRBV7-9 to TRBJ2-1; a weak D match, TRBD1 (6 bases). The V and J ends lost 5 bases and 5 bases respectively, with 13 bases between them. CDR3 length: 14 amino acids. Germline loops: CDR1 SEHNR, CDR2 FQNEAQ (reference sequence). CDR3 sequence (DNA): TGTGCCAGCAGCACAGGGACACCGAACAATGAGCAGTTCTTC. It translates to CASSTGTPNNEQFF.

The chain recombines TRBV2 with TRBJ1-3, with a possible D match to TRBD1 (6 bases). The germline V gene encodes CDR1 SNHLY and CDR2 FYNNEI. The V gene lost 2 bases and the J gene lost 0 bases, with 8 bases spanning the gap. The CDR3 consists of 15 residues. CDR3 in amino acids: CASSERGGSGNTIYF. The CDR3 nucleotides read TGTGCCAGCAGTGAACGAGGGGGCTCTGGAAACACCATATATTTT.

The chain links TRBV9 to TRBJ1-3; the match to TRBD1 covers 8 bases. Trimming at V came to 3 bases and at J to 1 base, leaving 3 bases not matched to a gene. The germline CDR1 and CDR2 sequences are SGDLS and YYNGEE. The CDR3 is made up of 15 amino acids. Here the CDR3 DNA reads TGTGCCAGCAGCGCCGGGACAGGTTCTGGAAACACCATATATTTT. It translates to CASSAGTGSGNTIYF.